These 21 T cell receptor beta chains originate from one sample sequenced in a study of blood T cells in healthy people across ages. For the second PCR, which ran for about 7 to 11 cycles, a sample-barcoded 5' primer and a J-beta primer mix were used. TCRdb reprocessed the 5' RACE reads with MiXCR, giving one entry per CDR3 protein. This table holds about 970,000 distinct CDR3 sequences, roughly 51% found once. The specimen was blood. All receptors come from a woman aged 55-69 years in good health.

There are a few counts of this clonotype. Here the CDR3 DNA reads TGTGCCAGCAGGTGGGGGGAATTCTTCGAGCAGTACTTC. Amino acid sequence: CASRWGEFFEQYF. The rearrangement links TRBV28 to TRBJ2-7, with D maybe TRBD2 (6 bases). Deletions cut 6 bases from V and 6 bases from J, with 15 bases between. Germline loops: CDR1 MDHEN, CDR2 SYDVKM. The CDR3 is 13 residues long.

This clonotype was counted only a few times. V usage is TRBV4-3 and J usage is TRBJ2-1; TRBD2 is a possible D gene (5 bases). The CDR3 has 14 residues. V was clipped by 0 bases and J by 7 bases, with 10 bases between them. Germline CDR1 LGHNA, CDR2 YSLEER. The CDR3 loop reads CASSQDLAGNEQFF. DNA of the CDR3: TGCGCCAGCAGCCAAGATCTGGCGGGTAATGAGCAGTTCTTC.

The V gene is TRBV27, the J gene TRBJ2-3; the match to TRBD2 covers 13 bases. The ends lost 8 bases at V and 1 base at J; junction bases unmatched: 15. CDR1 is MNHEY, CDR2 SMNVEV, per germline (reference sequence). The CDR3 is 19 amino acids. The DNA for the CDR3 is TGTGCCAGCTCAACCTACGGACTAGCGGGAGATACCCGCACAGATACGCAGTATTTT. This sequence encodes CASSTYGLAGDTRTDTQYF.

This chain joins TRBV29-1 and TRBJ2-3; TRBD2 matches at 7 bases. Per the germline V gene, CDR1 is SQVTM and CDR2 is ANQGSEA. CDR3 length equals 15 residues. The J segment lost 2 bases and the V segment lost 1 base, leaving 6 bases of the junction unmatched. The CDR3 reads CSVEGPLAPTDTQYF. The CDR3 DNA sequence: TGCAGCGTTGAAGGGCCACTAGCGCCCACAGATACGCAGTATTTT.

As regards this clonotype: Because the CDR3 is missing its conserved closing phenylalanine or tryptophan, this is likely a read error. This chain's CDR3 is CSAVSGRGNEQYL. The CDR3 DNA is TGCAGTGCTGTATCGGGACGAGGCAACGAGCAGTACTTA. This chain joins TRBV20-1 and TRBJ2-4; TRBD1 or TRBD2 may be the D gene (5 bases each). The J call may be incorrect, as the DNA end agrees better with TRBJ2-7. The CDR3 runs 13 residues. The V gene's germline CDR1 is DFQATT and CDR2 SNEGSKA (reference sequence).

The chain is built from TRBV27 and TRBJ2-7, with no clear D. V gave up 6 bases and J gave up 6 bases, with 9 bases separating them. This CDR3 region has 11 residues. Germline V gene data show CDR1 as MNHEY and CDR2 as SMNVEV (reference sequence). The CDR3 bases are TGTGCCAGCAGACCCCCTTGCGAGCAGTACTTC. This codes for CASRPPCEQYF.

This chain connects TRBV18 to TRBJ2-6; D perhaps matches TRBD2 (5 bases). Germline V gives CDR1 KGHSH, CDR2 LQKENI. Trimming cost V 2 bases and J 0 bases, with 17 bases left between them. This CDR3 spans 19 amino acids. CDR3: CASSPLGRRGGSGANVLTF. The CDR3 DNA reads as TGTGCCAGCTCACCATTGGGTCGGCGAGGAGGCTCTGGGGCCAACGTCCTGACTTTC.

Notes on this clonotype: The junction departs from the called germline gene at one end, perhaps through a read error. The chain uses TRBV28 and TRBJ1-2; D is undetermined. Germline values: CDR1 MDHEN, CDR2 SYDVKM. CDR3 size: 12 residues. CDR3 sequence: CVSQEANYGYTF. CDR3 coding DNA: TGTGTCAGCCAGGAGGCTAACTATGGCTACACCTTC.

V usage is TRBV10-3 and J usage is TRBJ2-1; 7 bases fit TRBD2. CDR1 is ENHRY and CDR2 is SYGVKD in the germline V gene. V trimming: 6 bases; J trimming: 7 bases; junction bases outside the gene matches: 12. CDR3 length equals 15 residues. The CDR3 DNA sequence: TGTGCCATCAGGGGAGGAGCGGGATTAGGGAATGAGCAGTTCTTC. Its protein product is CAIRGGAGLGNEQFF.

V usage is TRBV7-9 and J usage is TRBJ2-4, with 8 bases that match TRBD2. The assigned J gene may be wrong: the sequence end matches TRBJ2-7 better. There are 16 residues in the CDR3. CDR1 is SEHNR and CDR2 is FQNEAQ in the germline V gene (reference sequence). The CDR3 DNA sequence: TGTGCCAGCAGCTGGGCCGGGAGGGCCAGTTGGGACGAGCAGTACTTC. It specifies CASSWAGRASWDEQYF.

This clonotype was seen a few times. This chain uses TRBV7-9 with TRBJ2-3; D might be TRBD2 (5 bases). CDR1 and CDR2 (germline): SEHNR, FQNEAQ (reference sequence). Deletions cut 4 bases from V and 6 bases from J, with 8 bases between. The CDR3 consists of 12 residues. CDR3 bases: TGTGCCAGCAGCTCTGAGCGGGATACGCAGTATTTT. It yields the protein CASSSERDTQYF.

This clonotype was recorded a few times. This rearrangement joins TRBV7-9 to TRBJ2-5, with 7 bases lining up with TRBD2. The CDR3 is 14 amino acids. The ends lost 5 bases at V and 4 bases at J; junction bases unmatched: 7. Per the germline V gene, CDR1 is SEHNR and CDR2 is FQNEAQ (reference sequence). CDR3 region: CASSLKLAGETQYF. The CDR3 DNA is TGTGCCAGCAGCCTCAAGTTAGCGGGAGAGACCCAGTACTTC.

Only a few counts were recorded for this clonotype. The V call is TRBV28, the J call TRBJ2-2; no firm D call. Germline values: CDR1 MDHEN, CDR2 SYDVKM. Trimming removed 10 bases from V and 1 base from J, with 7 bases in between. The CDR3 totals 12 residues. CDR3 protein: CAKTLNTGELFF. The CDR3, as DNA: TGTGCCAAGACACTGAACACCGGGGAGCTGTTTTTT.

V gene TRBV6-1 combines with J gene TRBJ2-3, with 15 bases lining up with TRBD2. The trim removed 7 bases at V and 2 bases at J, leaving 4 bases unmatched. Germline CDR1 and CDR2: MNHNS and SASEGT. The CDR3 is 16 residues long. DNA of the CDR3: TGTGCCAGCATTAGGACTAGCGGGAGGGCCACAGATACGCAGTATTTT. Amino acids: CASIRTSGRATDTQYF.

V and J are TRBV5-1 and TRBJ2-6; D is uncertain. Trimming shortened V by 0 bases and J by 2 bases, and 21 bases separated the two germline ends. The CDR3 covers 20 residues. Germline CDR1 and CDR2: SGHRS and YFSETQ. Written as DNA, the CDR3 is TGCGCCAGCAGCTTGGGCGTGATTGGGCCAGGTCTTGCTGGGGCCAACGTCCTGACTTTC. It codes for CASSLGVIGPGLAGANVLTF.

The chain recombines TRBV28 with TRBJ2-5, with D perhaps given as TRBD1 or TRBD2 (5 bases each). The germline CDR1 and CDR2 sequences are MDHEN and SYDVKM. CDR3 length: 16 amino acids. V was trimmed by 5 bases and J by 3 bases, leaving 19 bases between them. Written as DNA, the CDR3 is TGTGCCAGCAGTATACCGGGACCAGCTGTCGAAGAGACCCAGTACTTC. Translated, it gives CASSIPGPAVEETQYF.

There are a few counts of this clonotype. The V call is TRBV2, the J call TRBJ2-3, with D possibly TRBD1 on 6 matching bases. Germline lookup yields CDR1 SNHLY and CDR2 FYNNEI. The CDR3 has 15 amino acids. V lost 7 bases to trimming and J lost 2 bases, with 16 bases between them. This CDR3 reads CASTLYGQPTDTQYF. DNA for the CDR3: TGTGCCAGCACTCTCTACGGACAGCCCACAGATACGCAGTATTTT.

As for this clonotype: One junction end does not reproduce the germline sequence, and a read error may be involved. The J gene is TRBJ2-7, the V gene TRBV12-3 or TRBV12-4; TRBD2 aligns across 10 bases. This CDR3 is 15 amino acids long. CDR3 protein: CAGRGGLAGGYEQYF. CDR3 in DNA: TGTGCCGGCAGGGGTGGGTTAGCGGGAGGTTACGAGCAGTACTTC.

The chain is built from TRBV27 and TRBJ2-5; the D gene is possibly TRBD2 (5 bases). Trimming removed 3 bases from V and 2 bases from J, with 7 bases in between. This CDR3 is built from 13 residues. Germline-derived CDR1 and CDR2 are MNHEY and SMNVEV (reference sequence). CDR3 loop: CASSFRRQETQYF. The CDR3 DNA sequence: TGTGCCAGCAGTTTCCGGAGGCAAGAGACCCAGTACTTC.

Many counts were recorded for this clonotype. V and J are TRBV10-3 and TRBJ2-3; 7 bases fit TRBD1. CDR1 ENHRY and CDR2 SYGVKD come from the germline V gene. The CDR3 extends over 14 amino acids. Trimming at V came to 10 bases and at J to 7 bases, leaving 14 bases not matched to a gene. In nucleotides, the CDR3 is TGTGCCACCCTCCCGGACAGGTCTTTTCATACGCAGTATTTT. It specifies CATLPDRSFHTQYF.

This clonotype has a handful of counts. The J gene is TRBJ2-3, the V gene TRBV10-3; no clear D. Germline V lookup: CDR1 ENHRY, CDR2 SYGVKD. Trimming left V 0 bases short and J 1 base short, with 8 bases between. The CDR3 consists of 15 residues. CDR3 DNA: TGTGCCATCAGTGAGTCGCCGCGCCGCACAGATACGCAGTATTTT. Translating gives CAISESPRRTDTQYF.